This T cell receptor beta chain was captured by sequencing in a study of beta chain features in type 1 diabetes. The wider study: No patient-donor differences in age, gender, total cells or subset yield. General study findings and limits: Within each of all four CD4+ subsets, Type 1 diabetes patients had TCRB CDR3s that were moderately but significantly shorter.

Details on this clone: Antigen specificity is unknown.

The study reverse transcribed the entire isolated RNA, so it sequenced expressed TCRB transcripts. TCRdb keeps only in-frame clones here, not all; method: immunoSEQ multiplex PCR. The table lists 500,000 to 700,000 clones, roughly a sixth of them singletons. Sequenced: naive CD4+ T cells from blood. This sequence was found in a man aged 18-30 years in good health.

Written as DNA, the CDR3 is TGTGCCAGCGGGGCCCAGGCAGGGAACTCCTACGAGCAGTACTTC. This encodes CASGAQAGNSYEQYF. The J gene is TRBJ2-7, the V gene TRBV2; TRBD1 might be the D (5 bases). Per the germline V gene, CDR1 is SNHLY and CDR2 is FYNNEI. The ends were cut back, 8 bases at V and 0 bases at J, with 17 bases in the middle. CDR3 length equals 15 residues. Full variable domain (remainder filled in from reference TRBV2 and TRBJ2-7): EPEVTQTPSHQVTQMGQEVILRCVPISNHLYFYWYRQILGQKVEFLVSFYNNEISEKSEIFDDQFSVERPDGSNFTLKIRSTKLEDSAMYFCASGAQAGNSYEQYFGPGTRLTVT.